These T cell receptor beta chains were read from a single sample in a study of blood T cell repertoires in COVID-19. The repertoire was sequenced with immunoSEQ multiplex PCR; TCRdb's copy has only in-frame clones and lacks some. The data contain about 120,000 clones, roughly 83% of them singletons. Sequencing was performed on peripheral blood. These receptors all come from an elderly woman with acute or convalescent COVID-19. Each CDR3 is given with its conserved first and last residue.

J	V	CDR3
TRBJ2-6	TRBV6-5	CASSYPGTNVLTF
TRBJ1-6	TRBV6-5	CASSRTLASPLHF
TRBJ1-2	TRBV27	CASSPSWEGAGGYTF
TRBJ2-3	TRBV5-8	CASSLAAGTSGGSDTQYF
TRBJ2-1	TRBV20-1	CSASDQVLSYNEQFF
TRBJ1-5	TRBV29-1	CSPKRQPQHF
TRBJ2-5	TRBV6-5	CASSYSGYQETQYF
TRBJ2-1	TRBV7-8	CASSFRDFGRNEQFF
TRBJ2-3	TRBV9	CASSPRLADNTQYF
TRBJ1-5	TRBV19	CASSRVTEGNQPQHF
TRBJ1-1	TRBV2	CASYRGLGEAFF
TRBJ1-1	TRBV30	CAWSRQGSGYAFF
TRBJ1-5	TRBV9	CASSPRQWDQPQHF
TRBJ2-3	TRBV20-1	CSASGLAGLPSTDTQYF
TRBJ1-3	TRBV4-3	CASSPDPSGTGNTIYF
TRBJ2-2	TRBV6-1	CASSEGGLALHTGELFF
TRBJ2-2	TRBV5-1	CASSRARDTGELFF
TRBJ1-1	TRBV9	CASSPSGTNTEAFF
TRBJ1-4	TRBV7-3	CASSAGDRGRRNEKLFF
TRBJ2-7	TRBV19	CASSPPGGEQYF
TRBJ2-7	TRBV3-1/TRBV3-2	CASSPIGSEGSYEQYF
TRBJ1-2	TRBV2	CASSTGTGLGYTF
TRBJ2-7	TRBV9	CASSLTTGQGPHEQYF
TRBJ2-1	TRBV10-1	CASSESRGGPGEQFF
TRBJ2-7	TRBV9	CASSVGVDYRYEQYF
TRBJ1-1	TRBV27	CASSALTGVNTEAFF
TRBJ1-2	TRBV4-1	CASSQEGGGQWYGYTF
TRBJ1-4	TRBV19	CASSPLDSPNEKLFF